This T cell receptor (beta chain) was sequenced during a study of CD4 T cells in relation to SARS-CoV-2 and coronaviruses. Before the COVID-19 pandemic, during about 2011-2019, CD4+ T cells were taken from unexposed donors. After approximately 10 days of culture, CD4+ T cells were isolated. The CDR3 runs 15 residues. V shed 4 bases and J shed 10 bases, with 19 bases lying between them. Germline loops: CDR1 MNHEY, CDR2 SVGAGI. TCRdb's table, derived via immunoSEQ multiplex PCR, lists solely in-frame clones and lacks some. The data contain around 28,000 clones, 74% of them singletons. Details on this clone: Antigen unknown.

V is TRBV6-5 and J is TRBJ1-4; possibly TRBD1 for D (5 bases). The origin of this receptor is a human donor in good health. The source material was CD4+ T cells from PBMCs, cultured in vitro. CDR3 amino acids: CASSSGLVGGGKLFF. CDR3 nucleotide sequence: TGTGCCAGCAGTTCCGGACTTGTGGGGGGGGGAAAACTGTTTTTT.